These 18 T cell receptor beta chains were all obtained from the same sample, sequenced in a study of shared clonotypes between healthy human individuals. Naive CD8 cells lacked CD45RO and underwent positive selection for CCR7, leaving out terminally differentiated effector memory CD45RA+ cells. Using immunoSEQ multiplex PCR, the repertoire was profiled, and TCRdb retains in-frame clones only, with some absent. The sample consists of 550,000 to 600,000 clones, roughly 98% of them appearing once. The specimen was naive CD8+ T cells sorted from blood. The source is a man between 25 and 39 years old in good health.

V and J are TRBV15 and TRBJ2-1; 7 bases fit TRBD1. Germline loops: CDR1 LNHNV, CDR2 YYDKDF (reference sequence). This CDR3 is 15 amino acids long. Germline trimming cut 5 bases from V and 0 bases from J; bases unmatched to any gene: 4. The chain's CDR3 is CATSGDRGSYNEQFF. The CDR3 nucleotides read TGTGCCACCAGCGGGGACAGAGGCTCCTACAATGAGCAGTTCTTC.

The CDR3 DNA is TGTGCCAGCAGTTACGGTTTGCGAGAGACAGATACGCAGTATTTT. As protein: CASSYGLRETDTQYF. The genes are TRBV6-5 and TRBJ2-3; no firm D call. Per the germline V gene, CDR1 is MNHEY and CDR2 is SVGAGI. Trimming pared 2 bases from V and 3 bases from J, leaving 12 bases between. The CDR3 is 15 residues long.

The chain is built from TRBV27 and TRBJ2-7; 7 bases align to TRBD1. The trim removed 5 bases at V and 3 bases at J, leaving 4 bases unmatched. The length of the CDR3 is 13 residues. Germline-derived CDR1 and CDR2 are MNHEY and SMNVEV (reference sequence). The CDR3 is CASSQQGSYEQYF. CDR3 nucleotides: TGTGCCAGCAGTCAACAGGGGAGCTACGAGCAGTACTTC.

The V and J genes are TRBV6-6 and TRBJ2-1; 14 bases line up with TRBD2. The trim removed 6 bases at V and 8 bases at J, leaving 3 bases unmatched. The CDR3 totals 14 residues. The V gene's germline CDR1 is MNHNY and CDR2 SVGAGI (reference sequence). The CDR3 nucleotides read TGTGCCAGCAGGGGACTAGCGGGAGCCCATGAGCAGTTCTTC. Translated: CASRGLAGAHEQFF.

V gene TRBV7-2 combines with J gene TRBJ2-1; D not resolved. There are 15 residues in the CDR3. Germline CDR1 and CDR2: SGHTA and FQGNSA. V shed 5 bases and J shed 1 base, with 12 bases lying between them. This CDR3 reads CASSQDRRSYNEQFF. As DNA, the CDR3 is TGTGCCAGCAGCCAAGACCGGCGGTCCTACAATGAGCAGTTCTTC.

The genes are TRBV6-5 and TRBJ1-3, with D perhaps TRBD1 (5 bases). There are 14 residues in the CDR3. V lost 6 bases and J lost 3, with 12 bases in between. CDR1 is MNHEY, CDR2 SVGAGI, per germline. For the CDR3, the DNA is TGTGCCAGCAGCCACGACAGTTATGGAAACACCATATATTTT. Encoded protein: CASSHDSYGNTIYF.

V and J are TRBV27 and TRBJ2-5; tentative D call: TRBD1 (6 bases). This CDR3 spans 15 amino acids. V was pared by 2 bases and J by 5 bases, with 15 bases between. Per germline, CDR1 MNHEY and CDR2 SMNVEV (reference sequence). CDR3 DNA sequence: TGTGCCAGCAGTTTAATACATGGACAGCTGGAGACCCAGTACTTC. It translates to CASSLIHGQLETQYF.

J is TRBJ2-7 and V is TRBV29-1; D remains ambiguous. CDR1 is SQVTM, CDR2 ANQGSEA, per germline. The length of the CDR3 is 13 residues. The V gene lost 5 bases and the J gene lost 1 base, with 12 bases spanning the gap. The CDR3 DNA reads TGCAGCGTTTTAATTTCGGGTTCCTACGAGCAGTACTTC. Protein product: CSVLISGSYEQYF.

The chain carries TRBV2 and TRBJ2-7, with D possibly matching TRBD2 (5 bases). Trimming left V 7 bases short and J 4 bases short, with 8 bases between. The CDR3 loop spans 11 amino acids. CDR1 is SNHLY and CDR2 is FYNNEI in the germline V gene. For the CDR3, the DNA is TGTGCCAGCATCGGGGTATACGAGCAGTACTTC. Its translation: CASIGVYEQYF.

The chain carries TRBV28 and TRBJ2-7; TRBD1 matches at 11 bases. The germline V gene encodes CDR1 MDHEN and CDR2 SYDVKM. The CDR3 has 15 residues. V was clipped by 4 bases and J by 3 bases; unmatched bases: 5. CDR3 protein: CASSSGQGAGYEQYF. The CDR3 region has the DNA TGTGCCAGCAGTTCCGGACAGGGGGCGGGCTACGAGCAGTACTTC.

In regard to this clone: The identical CDR3 is also encoded by other nucleotide sequences in the sample. This chain joins TRBV11-2 and TRBJ2-7; D remains unclear. The CDR3 length is 11 residues. Trimming cost V 3 bases and J 3 bases, with 3 bases left between them. Germline CDR1 SGHAT, CDR2 FQNNGV. The CDR3 is CASSFSYEQYF. The CDR3 DNA sequence: TGTGCCAGCAGCTTCAGCTACGAGCAGTACTTC.

This CDR3 is CASRTGWNEQFF. The CDR3 DNA reads as TGTGCCAGCAGGACAGGGTGGAATGAGCAGTTCTTC. The V gene is TRBV21-1, the J gene TRBJ2-1; TRBD1 is taken as the D call from the table, unchecked against the DNA. TRBV21-1 corresponds to a pseudogene. This CDR3 is 12 amino acids long.

This chain connects TRBV19 to TRBJ2-7; 7 positions match TRBD1. The CDR3 is 12 residues long. Germline values: CDR1 LNHDA, CDR2 SQIVND (reference sequence). V lost 8 bases, J lost 6 bases, and 7 bases stayed unmatched. The CDR3, as DNA: TGTGCCAGTGGTGACAGGGCACGCGAGCAGTACTTC. The encoded protein is CASGDRAREQYF. Full variable domain (remainder filled in from reference TRBV19 and TRBJ2-7): DGGITQSPKYLFRKEGQNVTLSCEQNLNHDAMYWYRQDPGQGLRLIYYSQIVNDFQKGDIAEGYSVSREKKESFPLTVTSAQKNPTAFYLCASGDRAREQYFGPGTRLTVT.

This chain connects TRBV11-2 to TRBJ2-5, with D perhaps TRBD2 (6 bases). In germline, CDR1 is SGHAT, CDR2 FQNNGV. This CDR3 has 14 amino acids. Trimming cost V 2 bases and J 5 bases, with 12 bases left between them. Written as DNA, the CDR3 is TGTGCCAGCAGCTTACGATCGGGAGAGGAGACCCAGTACTTC. The encoded protein is CASSLRSGEETQYF.

As concerns this clone: Other DNA sequences from this sample encode an identical CDR3 as well. This rearrangement joins TRBV9 to TRBJ2-2, with TRBD1 as a possible D gene (6 bases). This CDR3 region has 12 residues. V was trimmed by 3 bases and J by 8 bases, leaving 8 bases between them. Germline CDR1 reads SGDLS; CDR2 reads YYNGEE. CDR3 amino acids: CASSAQGGELFF. CDR3 coding DNA: TGTGCCAGCAGCGCCCAGGGGGGGGAGCTGTTTTTT.

The chain carries TRBV27 and TRBJ2-7, with 8 positions matching TRBD2. Per the germline V gene, CDR1 is MNHEY and CDR2 is SMNVEV (reference sequence). Trimming took 2 bases from V and 6 from J; bases not matched to a gene: 12. This CDR3 contains 16 residues. This CDR3 is CASSLRLGTRTSEQYF. The DNA of the CDR3 is TGTGCCAGCAGTTTAAGGCTCGGGACTAGAACCTCCGAGCAGTACTTC.

The rearrangement links TRBV14 to TRBJ2-5; D is unresolved. CDR3 size: 15 residues. The germline gives CDR1 SGHDN, CDR2 FVKESK. The ends were cut back, 4 bases at V and 5 bases at J, with 17 bases in the middle. The CDR3, as DNA: TGTGCCAGCAGCCCCCGTGATACCCTCGGGGAGACCCAGTACTTC. Residues: CASSPRDTLGETQYF.

V and J are TRBV29-1 and TRBJ2-2, with D unclear. Per germline, CDR1 SQVTM and CDR2 ANQGSEA. The length of the CDR3 is 14 residues. Deletions cut 3 bases from V and 0 bases from J, with 8 bases between. CDR3 sequence reads: CSVESGTNTGELFF. As DNA, the CDR3 is TGCAGCGTTGAGTCGGGCACGAACACCGGGGAGCTGTTTTTT.